Listed below are T cell receptor beta chains from one sample, sequenced in a study of blood T cell repertoires in COVID-19. Using immunoSEQ multiplex PCR, the repertoire was profiled, and TCRdb retains in-frame clones only, with some absent. This table has around 480,000 clones, 70% to 90% appearing once. Sample: peripheral blood. Source of these receptors: a woman in her 50s with COVID-19, enrolled during active disease. The CDR3 runs from the conserved cysteine through the conserved F or W. Fields, in order: clone size, CDR3 length, J gene, V gene, D gene, CDR3 DNA, CDR3 protein. D genes are given only for firm matches. Size tells how often a clone was seen (once, few, many) or the class of an expanded clone, and some rows leave it out.

>-|14|TRBJ2-1|TRBV6-1|-
TGTGCCAGCAGTGAAGCAGGGATTAGCGATGAGCAGTTCTTC
CASSEAGISDEQFF
>once|15|TRBJ1-2|TRBV2|TRBD1
TGTGCCAGCAGCCCGGACAGGGCCGGCGTCTATGGCTACACCTTC
CASSPDRAGVYGYTF
>-|12|TRBJ2-1|TRBV27|-
TGTGCCAGCAGTTTCCCAGGGAATGAGCAGTTCTTC
CASSFPGNEQFF
>-|15|TRBJ2-3|TRBV10-3|TRBD2
TGTGCCATCAGTGAATTGCGGGGGGGCACAGATACGCAGTATTTT
CAISELRGGTDTQYF
>few|14|TRBJ1-6|TRBV7-9|-
TGTGCCAGCAGAGAAGACACCTATAATTCACCCCTCCACTTT
CASREDTYNSPLHF
>-|16|TRBJ2-3|TRBV12-5|-
TGTGCTAGTGGTTTTGGCGGGGGCGGGGTCACAGATACGCAGTATTTT
CASGFGGGGVTDTQYF
>-|14|TRBJ1-5|TRBV7-3|-
TGTGCCAGCAGCTTAACTCCCGGTGAGGGGCCCCAGCATTTT
CASSLTPGEGPQHF
>-|14|TRBJ1-6|TRBV11-3|TRBD1
TGTGCCAGCAGCTTTTCGGACAGGGGATCACCCCTCCACTTT
CASSFSDRGSPLHF
>-|14|TRBJ1-1|TRBV5-6|-
TGTGCCAGCAGCCCCACGGGGAAAAGGACTGAAGCTTTCTTT
CASSPTGKRTEAFF
>-|14|TRBJ1-5|TRBV19|TRBD1
TGTGCCAGTAGGCTTGAGAGGGGGCATCAGCCCCAGCATTTT
CASRLERGHQPQHF
>once|16|TRBJ1-6|TRBV5-1|-
TGCGCCAGCAGCTTAAATAGGGCGGGATCTAATTCACCCCTCCACTTT
CASSLNRAGSNSPLHF
>-|13|TRBJ1-2|TRBV11-1|-
TGTGCCAGCAGCCCCCCAGGGGAGTATGGCTACACCTTC
CASSPPGEYGYTF
>few|16|TRBJ2-2|TRBV2|TRBD1
TGTGCCAGCAGGGGTCCGGGACAGCCCAACACCGGGGAGCTGTTTTTT
CASRGPGQPNTGELFF
>-|12|TRBJ1-2|TRBV2|-
TGTGCCAGCATCCCGGGGTTGGGTGGCTACACCTTC
CASIPGLGGYTF
>-|15|TRBJ1-1|TRBV6-6|-
TGTGCCAGCAGTTACTCAAAGTCGGAGAGACCTGAAGCTTTCTTT
CASSYSKSERPEAFF
>-|14|TRBJ2-4|TRBV9|TRBD2
TGTGCCAGCAGCCCAACCGGGACTACCCCAATTCAGTACTTC
CASSPTGTTPIQYF
>-|15|TRBJ2-3|TRBV7-2|-
TGTGCCAGCAGCCCCCGGGGAGTTGGCACAGATACGCAGTATTTT
CASSPRGVGTDTQYF
>-|12|TRBJ2-7|TRBV3-1/TRBV3-2|-
TGTGCCAGCAGCCTCCGGGGGTACGAGCAGTACTTC
CASSLRGYEQYF
>-|18|TRBJ2-2|TRBV4-1|TRBD2
TGCGCCAGCAGCCAACGCCCAATAGCGGGGGGGAACACCGGGGAGCTGTTTTTT
CASSQRPIAGGNTGELFF
>-|15|TRBJ1-2|TRBV4-1|TRBD1
TGCGCCAGCAGCCAGTACCGGGACAGGGTCGCAGGCTACACCTTC
CASSQYRDRVAGYTF
>-|14|TRBJ2-2|TRBV29-1|-
TGCAGCGTTGTAGGGACATCAAACACCGGGGAGCTGTTTTTT
CSVVGTSNTGELFF
>-|13|TRBJ1-2|TRBV10-1|-
TGCGCCAGCAGTGCCACAAGATACTATGGCTACACCTTC
CASSATRYYGYTF
>-|16|TRBJ2-7|TRBV5-1|TRBD1
TGCGCCAGCAGCTCCACGCCGGGGACAGGGTACGGCGAGCAGTACTTC
CASSSTPGTGYGEQYF